These T cell receptor beta chains were read from a single sample in a study of STAT5B mutations in CD4+ large granular lymphocyte leukemia. Sequenced by immunoSEQ multiplex PCR; TCRdb stores in-frame clones only, minus some. The table records about 18,000 clones, 84% of them present only once. Sequencing used CD4+ T cells from blood buffy coats. These receptors all come from a human donor in good health. Both conserved end residues are part of each CDR3. A D gene is named only where the DNA matches it firmly. Some rows mark clone size as missing; the rest say once, few, many or name a class of expanded clone.

j_call d_call clone_size v_call cdr3_aa cdr3_nt
TRBJ2-1 - - TRBV6-6 CASTNPRKEQFF TGTGCCAGCACCAACCCCAGGAAAGAGCAGTTCTTC
TRBJ2-3 TRBD1 - TRBV6-5 CASSRQGFGTDTQYF TGTGCCAGCAGTCGACAGGGATTCGGCACAGATACGCAGTATTTT
TRBJ2-3 - - TRBV29-1 CSQGTNQDTQYF TGCAGCCAAGGGACCAATCAAGATACGCAGTATTTT
TRBJ1-1 - - TRBV7-8 CASSLAEATEAFF TGTGCCAGCAGCCTAGCTGAGGCTACTGAAGCTTTCTTT
TRBJ2-7 - - TRBV6-5 CASRQQPWGEQYF TGTGCCAGCAGACAGCAACCTTGGGGCGAGCAGTACTTC
TRBJ2-1 TRBD2 - TRBV27 CASRRSGGTYNEQFF TGTGCCAGCAGGAGAAGCGGGGGTACCTACAATGAGCAGTTCTTC
TRBJ2-3 TRBD2 - TRBV5-4 CASSLGTSGTDTQYF TGTGCCAGCAGCTTGGGGACTAGCGGCACAGATACGCAGTATTTT
TRBJ1-2 TRBD1 - TRBV29-1 CSVETDRGLGYTF TGCAGCGTTGAAACGGACAGGGGGCTTGGCTACACCTTC
TRBJ1-2 TRBD1 once TRBV5-6 CASSSDREANYGYTF TGTGCCAGCAGCTCTGACAGGGAGGCTAACTATGGCTACACCTTC
TRBJ2-1 - - TRBV30 CAWGKLAGLEQFF TGTGCCTGGGGAAAACTAGCCGGGCTGGAGCAGTTCTTC
TRBJ2-1 TRBD1 - TRBV5-4 CASSLADREKQFF TGTGCCAGCAGCCTGGCGGACAGGGAGAAGCAGTTCTTC
TRBJ1-1 TRBD1 - TRBV15 CATSRGGGMNTEAFF TGTGCCACCAGCAGAGGAGGGGGCATGAACACTGAAGCTTTCTTT
TRBJ2-5 TRBD2 - TRBV9 CASSVEGSGPQETQYF TGTGCCAGCAGCGTAGAAGGTAGCGGGCCTCAAGAGACCCAGTACTTC
TRBJ1-1 TRBD1 - TRBV27 CASSTRQGWTEAFF TGTGCCAGCAGTACTCGACAGGGCTGGACTGAAGCTTTCTTT
TRBJ2-7 TRBD2 - TRBV19 CASTQHAGESYEQYF TGTGCCAGTACCCAACATGCGGGGGAGTCCTACGAGCAGTACTTC
TRBJ2-3 - - TRBV7-9 CASSPLGGAASTDTQYF TGTGCCAGCAGCCCCCTGGGGGGGGCCGCAAGCACAGATACGCAGTATTTT
TRBJ2-7 TRBD2 - TRBV6-1 CASSFGLEIYEQYF TGTGCCAGCAGTTTCGGACTAGAGATCTACGAGCAGTACTTC
TRBJ1-1 - - TRBV29-1 CSVGQGRGEAFF TGCAGCGTTGGGCAGGGGCGGGGTGAAGCTTTCTTT
TRBJ2-5 - once TRBV5-6 CASSIAGRLWETQYF TGTGCCAGCAGCATTGCGGGACGTCTATGGGAGACCCAGTACTTC
TRBJ1-1 TRBD1 once TRBV7-8 CASSLPGGAAFF TGTGCCAGCAGCTTACCAGGGGGCGCAGCTTTCTTT
TRBJ2-3 - - TRBV10-3 CAISDLSGSDTQYF TGTGCCATCAGTGACCTTAGCGGCTCAGATACGCAGTATTTT
TRBJ1-3 - - TRBV7-2 CASSFSGNTIYF TGTGCCAGCAGCTTCTCTGGAAACACCATATATTTT
TRBJ2-7 - - TRBV2 CARRGGGSYEQYF TGTGCCAGGAGAGGAGGGGGGTCCTACGAGCAGTACTTC
TRBJ1-4 TRBD1 - TRBV25-1 CASSERRGRGGTNEKLFF TGTGCCAGCAGTGAAAGAAGGGGGCGAGGGGGGACTAATGAAAAACTGTTTTTT
TRBJ1-2 TRBD1 - TRBV29-1 CSVSSGGGYTF TGCAGCGTATCCTCAGGGGGCGGCTACACCTTC
TRBJ2-2 TRBD1 - TRBV7-9 CASSRGQGATLSTGELFF TGTGCCAGCAGCCGGGGACAGGGGGCCACCCTGAGCACCGGGGAGCTGTTTTTT
TRBJ2-3 - - TRBV7-8 CASSPRDTQYF TGTGCCAGCAGCCCAAGGGATACGCAGTATTTT
TRBJ2-1 - - TRBV10-3 CAISEFNEQFF TGTGCCATCAGTGAGTTCAATGAGCAGTTCTTC
TRBJ2-5 - - TRBV21-1 CASSKEGRETQYF TGTGCCAGCAGCAAAGAAGGCAGAGAGACCCAGTACTTC
TRBJ1-3 - - TRBV9 CASSVEGGSGNTIYF TGTGCCAGCAGCGTAGAAGGAGGCTCTGGAAACACCATATATTTT
TRBJ1-5 TRBD1 once TRBV2 CASSLGTGDQPQHF TGTGCCAGCAGTCTCGGGACAGGGGACCAGCCCCAGCATTTT
TRBJ1-2 - - TRBV6-5 CASSGAAGAVGYTF TGTGCCAGCAGTGGAGCCGCGGGGGCCGTTGGCTACACCTTC
TRBJ2-7 TRBD2 - TRBV5-4 CASSPNSGSFHEQYF TGTGCCAGCAGTCCTAATAGCGGGAGTTTCCACGAGCAGTACTTC
TRBJ2-1 - - TRBV2 CASSARDRYNEQFF TGTGCCAGCAGTGCCCGAGACAGATACAATGAGCAGTTCTTC
TRBJ2-5 - - TRBV18 CASSPRSARQETQYF TGTGCCAGCTCACCACGTAGCGCTCGCCAAGAGACCCAGTACTTC
TRBJ1-2 TRBD1 - TRBV29-1 CSVQGETKYGYTF TGCAGCGTCCAGGGGGAGACCAAATATGGCTACACCTTC
TRBJ2-2 TRBD1 few TRBV6-5 CASSHRGLTGGELFF TGTGCCAGCAGTCACAGGGGCCTAACGGGCGGGGAGCTGTTTTTT
TRBJ2-5 TRBD2 - TRBV7-9 CASSLASGAGETQYF TGTGCCAGCAGCTTAGCCAGCGGGGCTGGGGAGACCCAGTACTTC
TRBJ2-4 - - TRBV10-2 CASRIATGQNIQYF TGCGCCAGCAGAATCGCTACCGGACAAAACATTCAGTACTTC